Listed below are T cell receptor beta chains from one sample, sequenced in a study of blood T cell repertoires in COVID-19. TCRdb keeps only in-frame clones here, not all; method: immunoSEQ multiplex PCR. The sample records 190,000 or so clones, around 92% being singletons. The sequenced sample was PBMCs or T cells enriched from blood (not recorded which). The receptors originated from a woman aged 18-29 years who had recovered from COVID-19. CDR3s include the opening cysteine and the closing phenylalanine or tryptophan. The order of the fields is clone size, J gene, V gene, D gene, CDR3 protein, CDR3 DNA. A D gene is named only where the DNA matches it firmly. A row's size may be missing; if present it is once, few, many or a size class.

>NA|TRBJ2-1|TRBV3-1/TRBV3-2|NA
CASSQGWTDRNEQFF
TGTGCCAGCAGCCAAGGCTGGACAGACAGGAATGAGCAGTTCTTC
>few|TRBJ2-3|TRBV5-5|NA
CASIPGSTDTQYF
TGTGCCAGCATCCCAGGGAGCACAGATACGCAGTATTTT
>NA|TRBJ2-2|TRBV13|NA
CASREGAGELFF
TGTGCCAGCAGAGAGGGGGCCGGGGAGCTGTTTTTT
>NA|TRBJ2-1|TRBV6-5|NA
CATQPFPSSYNEQFF
TGTGCCACACAACCGTTCCCCAGCTCCTACAATGAGCAGTTCTTC
>NA|TRBJ1-4|TRBV19|TRBD1
CASSPGQVGTEKLFF
TGTGCCAGTAGTCCCGGACAGGTTGGGACTGAAAAACTGTTTTTT
>NA|TRBJ2-2|TRBV28|TRBD1
CASSGQAYTGELFF
TGTGCCAGCAGCGGACAGGCCTACACCGGGGAGCTGTTTTTT
>NA|TRBJ1-5|TRBV4-1|TRBD1
CASSQVMTGPGGNQPQHF
TGCGCCAGCAGCCAAGTCATGACAGGGCCAGGTGGCAATCAGCCCCAGCATTTT
>NA|TRBJ2-6|TRBV18|NA
CASSPAGTVSGANVLTF
TGTGCCAGCTCACCTGCGGGGACTGTCTCTGGGGCCAACGTCCTGACTTTC
>NA|TRBJ1-1|TRBV5-1|TRBD1
CASSLGQGINTEAFF
TGCGCCAGCAGCTTGGGACAGGGAATAAACACTGAAGCTTTCTTT
>NA|TRBJ2-5|TRBV7-9|TRBD1
CASRRTGAETQYF
TGTGCCAGCAGGAGGACAGGGGCAGAGACCCAGTACTTC
>once|TRBJ1-4|TRBV9|TRBD1
CASSVDGTGGPPTNEKLFF
TGTGCCAGCAGCGTAGACGGGACAGGGGGACCCCCAACTAATGAAAAACTGTTTTTT
>NA|TRBJ1-5|TRBV18|NA
CASSPYTTGRGQPQHF
TGTGCCAGCTCACCCTACACGACAGGTCGGGGCCAGCCCCAGCATTTT
>NA|TRBJ1-6|TRBV14|NA
CASSRQENSPLHF
TGTGCCAGCAGCCGACAGGAAAATTCACCCCTCCACTTT
>NA|TRBJ2-3|TRBV5-1|NA
CASSYRVSTDTQYF
TGCGCCAGCAGCTACAGGGTTAGCACAGATACGCAGTATTTT
>NA|TRBJ1-4|TRBV25-1|NA
CASSPTDTATNEKLFF
TGTGCCAGCTCCCCGACAGACACTGCAACTAATGAAAAACTGTTTTTT
>NA|TRBJ2-4|TRBV28|NA
CASSLQGGGAAKNIQYF
TGTGCCAGCAGTTTACAGGGGGGCGGGGCAGCCAAAAACATTCAGTACTTC
>few|TRBJ2-7|TRBV4-2|NA
CASRQGDTSYEQYF
TGTGCCAGCAGACAAGGGGACACCTCCTACGAGCAGTACTTC
>NA|TRBJ2-7|TRBV4-1|NA
CASSPTTGEQYF
TGCGCCAGCAGCCCCACCACCGGCGAGCAGTACTTC
>NA|TRBJ2-1|TRBV5-1|NA
CASSMQNSEQFF
TGCGCCAGCAGCATGCAGAATTCTGAGCAGTTCTTC
>NA|TRBJ1-2|TRBV19|TRBD1
CASSNAGTARFGYTF
TGTGCCAGTAGTAACGCCGGGACAGCACGCTTTGGCTACACCTTC
>NA|TRBJ2-2|TRBV12-3/TRBV12-4|NA
CASSLWGAGELFF
TGTGCCAGCAGTTTGTGGGGGGCCGGGGAGCTGTTTTTT